The source of this T cell receptor beta chain is a study of blood T cell repertoires in COVID-19. V shed 6 bases and J 4 bases; nucleotides not matched to a gene: 11. The CDR3 extends over 16 amino acids. Germline loops: CDR1 MDHEN, CDR2 SYDVKM. Repertoires were generated with immunoSEQ multiplex PCR, while TCRdb's copy carries only in-frame clones and drops some. The table lists hundreds of thousands of clones, 70% to 90% of them singletons. J is TRBJ2-2 and V is TRBV28; 7 bases match TRBD2. The sequenced sample was peripheral blood. The sequence was collected from a man older than 75 with acute or convalescent COVID-19. The CDR3 coding sequence is TGTGCCAGCAGACTTCCGGGACGCGGGGGCACCGGGGAGCTGTTTTTT. Its protein product is CASRLPGRGGTGELFF.